Below, one T cell receptor (beta chain) is given with its context. This specimen comes from a study of blood T cell repertoires in COVID-19. Overall study: Sites across the United States, Italy and Spain contributed samples from acute and convalescent COVID-19. Sources were T cells, B-cell-depleted T cells, or PBMCs; the material itself was cDNA or gDNA.

Original handling: Reference gene primer amplification gave estimated nucleated cell counts. Sequencing was performed with immunoSEQ multiplex PCR; in TCRdb, only in-frame clones are kept and a portion is missing. The DNA was the basis for D and trimming; V, J and clone size are from that table. The sample has fewer than 150,000 clones, around 90% seen once. V was clipped by 3 bases and J by 5 bases; unmatched bases: 8. The CDR3 contains 15 residues. Germline CDR1 is MDHEN and CDR2 is SYDVKM. The source is a human donor in a cohort sampled during active COVID-19. This rearrangement joins TRBV28 to TRBJ1-1; 8 positions match TRBD1. Source material: peripheral blood. CDR3 in DNA: TGTGCCAGCAGTTTTGTTGGACAGGGCGTGACTGAAGCTTTCTTT. Encoded protein: CASSFVGQGVTEAFF.